Listed here are 3 T cell receptor beta chains from one sample, sequenced in a study of T cells after yellow fever vaccination. TCRdb reanalysed the 5' RACE reads using MiXCR and keeps one entry per CDR3 protein. The profile covers hundreds of thousands of distinct CDR3 sequences, with roughly an eighth appearing a single time and approximately 15% taken by the ten largest. The sequencing here drew on PBMCs, taken on the day of the yellow fever booster vaccination. These receptors were collected from a man under 40 who received the YFV17D yellow fever vaccine.

This chain connects TRBV7-3 to TRBJ2-1, with D hard to call. Trimming pared 4 bases from V and 15 bases from J, leaving 10 bases between. The V gene's germline CDR1 is SGHTA and CDR2 FQGTGA. CDR3 length equals 10 residues. The CDR3 DNA sequence: TGTGCCAGCAGCTACCCCGTCCCGTTCTTC. Translated, it gives CASSYPVPFF.

This clonotype turned up a few times. The chain carries TRBV7-2 and TRBJ1-5, with 9 bases matching TRBD1. CDR3 length equals 16 residues. V was clipped by 6 bases and J by 3 bases; unmatched bases: 9. Germline-derived CDR1 and CDR2 are SGHTA and FQGNSA. The CDR3 protein is CASSLTGTGYNQPQHF. The CDR3 DNA reads as TGTGCCAGCAGTTTGACCGGGACAGGGTACAATCAGCCCCAGCATTTT.

The table lists this clonotype with a few counts. The chain joins TRBV12-3 or TRBV12-4 to TRBJ2-1; 9 bases fit TRBD2. This CDR3 has 15 residues. The junction had 7 bases not matched to a gene; V was cut back by 5 bases and J by 5 bases. The CDR3 is CASSPRLAVHNEQFF. The CDR3 region has the DNA TGTGCCAGCAGTCCGAGACTAGCGGTACACAATGAGCAGTTCTTC.